These 19 T cell receptor beta chains were all obtained from the same sample, sequenced in a study of blood T cell repertoires in COVID-19. Using immunoSEQ multiplex PCR, the repertoire was profiled, and TCRdb retains in-frame clones only, with some absent. The sample has roughly 360,000 clones, about 80% seen once. Sequenced sample: peripheral blood. The receptor source for this set is a human donor with acute or convalescent COVID-19. The donor label of this sample is uncertain.

Regarding this clone: Other DNA sequences within the sample encode an identical CDR3. The V and J genes are TRBV5-1 and TRBJ2-2, with D tentatively TRBD1 (8 bases). The CDR3 is made up of 15 amino acids. Germline CDR1 SGHRS, CDR2 YFSETQ. The V end was cut by 4 bases, the J end by 6 bases, with 16 bases between. This chain's CDR3 is CASSLGGTGPGELFF. The CDR3 region has the DNA TGCGCCAGCAGCCTGGGGGGGACAGGACCCGGGGAGCTGTTTTTT.

This clone was recorded only once. Other DNA sequences from this sample encode an identical CDR3 as well. This sequence joins TRBV7-2 and TRBJ2-5, with D possibly matching TRBD1 (6 bases). The CDR3 is made up of 13 amino acids. Between the trimmed V and J ends, which lost 1 base and 4 bases, there was a span of 7 bases. Germline V CDR1 and CDR2: SGHTA, FQGNSA. The CDR3 DNA sequence: TGTGCCAGCAGCTTAGGGGGGCGAGAGACCCAGTACTTC. This gives the protein CASSLGGRETQYF.

CDR3 coding DNA: TGTGCCAGCTCACCAGGGTGGGAGGAGAGCTACACCTTC. Translation: CASSPGWEESYTF. The chain couples TRBV18 to TRBJ1-2; D call uncertain. Germline-derived CDR1 and CDR2 are KGHSH and LQKENI. Trimming cost V 2 bases and J 9 bases, with 13 bases left between them. This CDR3 has 13 amino acids.

J is TRBJ1-6 and V is TRBV11-2, with D uncertain. The CDR3 contains 14 residues. Germline lookup yields CDR1 SGHAT and CDR2 FQNNGV. Trimming pared 5 bases from V and 7 bases from J, leaving 12 bases between. Here the CDR3 DNA reads TGTGCCAGCAGCCCCGGTCCCCTAAATTCACCCCTCCACTTT. Translating it yields CASSPGPLNSPLHF. Based on the CDR3 plus reference TRBV11-2 and TRBJ1-6, the full variable domain is EAGVAQSPRYKIIEKRQSVAFWCNPISGHATLYWYQQILGQGPKLLIQFQNNGVVDDSQLPKDRFSAERLKGVDSTLKIQPAKLEDSAVYLCASSPGPLNSPLHFGNGTRLTVT.

The genes are TRBV2 and TRBJ1-5; 10 bases agree with TRBD1. The CDR3 sequence is 17 residues long. Germline values: CDR1 SNHLY, CDR2 FYNNEI. The junction had 9 bases not matched to a gene; V was cut back by 6 bases and J by 1 base. CDR3 residues: CASRKDRGNRSNQPQHF. The CDR3 DNA reads as TGTGCCAGCAGGAAGGACAGGGGGAATCGGAGCAATCAGCCCCAGCATTTT.

The chain recombines TRBV5-1 with TRBJ2-6, with D tentatively TRBD1 (6 bases). V was trimmed by 4 bases and J by 0 bases, leaving 11 bases between them. Germline assignment: CDR1 SGHRS and CDR2 YFSETQ. The CDR3 is made up of 16 amino acids. This chain's CDR3 is CASSRGHTSGANVLTF. The DNA for the CDR3 is TGCGCCAGCAGCAGGGGACACACCTCTGGGGCCAACGTCCTGACTTTC.

V and J are TRBV5-1 and TRBJ2-2, with 8 bases matching TRBD1. This CDR3 is 16 amino acids long. The germline V gene encodes CDR1 SGHRS and CDR2 YFSETQ. V was clipped by 4 bases and J by 4 bases; unmatched bases: 9. The CDR3 reads CASSGTGTGITGELFF. The CDR3 DNA follows: TGCGCCAGCAGCGGTACCGGGACAGGAATCACCGGGGAGCTGTTTTTT.

The rearrangement links TRBV14 to TRBJ2-5; the D is unclear. Germline V lookup: CDR1 SGHDN, CDR2 FVKESK. Trimming left V 4 bases short and J 5 bases short, with 17 bases between. This CDR3 spans 15 amino acids. The DNA for the CDR3 is TGTGCCAGCAGCCTCGGGTGGCGGTCCGGGGAGACCCAGTACTTC. Protein sequence: CASSLGWRSGETQYF.

The chain carries TRBV2 and TRBJ2-7; 8 bases match TRBD2. The CDR3 consists of 16 residues. V lost 8 bases, J lost 4 bases, and 16 bases stayed unmatched. Germline values: CDR1 SNHLY, CDR2 FYNNEI. This chain's CDR3 is CASEAGRGAGDYEQYF. The CDR3, as DNA: TGTGCCAGCGAAGCAGGGCGTGGAGCGGGGGATTACGAGCAGTACTTC.

The rearrangement links TRBV10-1 to TRBJ2-1, with TRBD2 matching 9 bases. The J segment lost 2 bases and the V segment lost 2 bases, leaving 1 base of the junction unmatched. Germline V gene sequence: CDR1 WNHNN, CDR2 SYGVQD (reference sequence). This CDR3 is 15 amino acids long. CDR3 amino acids: CASSEAGGPYNEQFF. The CDR3 nucleotides are TGCGCCAGCAGTGAGGCGGGAGGGCCCTACAATGAGCAGTTCTTC.

V is TRBV19 and J is TRBJ1-2; D not certain. In germline, CDR1 is LNHDA, CDR2 SQIVND (reference sequence). V lost 6 bases, J lost 1 base, and 12 bases lay in between. The CDR3 totals 14 residues. The CDR3 DNA reads TGTGCCAGTAGCTTTAGTAACAGTAACTATGGCTACACCTTC. Translation gives CASSFSNSNYGYTF.

This clone was found once. The CDR3, as DNA: TGCGCCAGCAGCCAATTCCCGGGACAGGTTTACAATGAGCAGTTCTTC. This encodes CASSQFPGQVYNEQFF. The J gene is TRBJ2-1, the V gene TRBV4-1; TRBD1 aligns across 8 bases. This CDR3 is 16 amino acids long. V trimming: 2 bases; J trimming: 4 bases; junction bases outside the gene matches: 7. Per germline, CDR1 MGHRA and CDR2 YSYEKL.

This sequence joins TRBV7-2 and TRBJ2-7; D gene uncertain. The CDR3 covers 11 residues. The germline V gene has CDR1 SGHTA and CDR2 FQGNSA. The ends were cut back, 5 bases at V and 3 bases at J, with 5 bases in the middle. The CDR3 DNA follows: TGTGCCAGCAGCCCTCGCTACGAGCAGTACTTC. Translated: CASSPRYEQYF.

This chain uses TRBV28 with TRBJ2-5; the match to TRBD2 covers 8 bases. V lost 3 bases and J lost 5; bases outside the gene matches: 8. This CDR3 is built from 15 residues. Germline CDR1 MDHEN, CDR2 SYDVKM. Here the CDR3 DNA reads TGTGCCAGCAGTTTTTCCGGGACTAGGGTGGAGACCCAGTACTTC. It codes for CASSFSGTRVETQYF.

The chain carries TRBV3-1 (or the pseudogene TRBV3-2) and TRBJ2-1, with D maybe TRBD2 (5 bases). The CDR3 totals 15 residues. Germline CDR1 reads LGHDT; CDR2 reads YNNKEL (reference sequence). V lost 0 bases to trimming and J lost 6 bases, with 12 bases between them. The CDR3 spells CASSQDYSGSNEQFF. The CDR3 DNA is TGTGCCAGCAGCCAAGATTATTCGGGGAGCAATGAGCAGTTCTTC.

The chain links TRBV5-1 to TRBJ2-7, with 12 bases fitting TRBD1. V dropped 3 bases and J dropped 4; count of bases not matched to a gene: 8. In germline, CDR1 is SGHRS, CDR2 YFSETQ. The CDR3 consists of 16 residues. This chain's CDR3 is CASSWDGTGGGYEQYF. The CDR3, as DNA: TGCGCCAGCAGCTGGGATGGGACAGGGGGCGGGTACGAGCAGTACTTC.

The rearrangement uses TRBV2 and TRBJ1-1; D unresolved. Germline-derived CDR1 and CDR2 are SNHLY and FYNNEI. V lost 4 bases and J 10 bases, leaving 22 bases between the germline ends. The CDR3 covers 15 residues. The CDR3 nucleotides are TGTGCCAGCAGTGGAGGGAGGTCTTCCCCACTTGGAGCTTTCTTT. This translates into CASSGGRSSPLGAFF.

Written as DNA, the CDR3 is TGTGCCAGCAACCCCCAAACAGGGGAAGGCGCTGGAAACACCATATATTTT. Amino acids: CASNPQTGEGAGNTIYF. The V and J genes are TRBV7-9 and TRBJ1-3, with 7 bases matching TRBD1. Germline assignment: CDR1 SEHNR and CDR2 FQNEAQ (reference sequence). The V and J ends lost 7 bases and 2 bases, in that order; junction bases with no gene match: 14. The CDR3 consists of 17 residues.

The chain couples TRBV7-9 to TRBJ1-2; 10 nucleotides align to TRBD1. Germline V gene lookup returns CDR1 SEHNR and CDR2 FQNEAQ (reference sequence). The CDR3 sequence is 16 residues long. The junction had 7 bases not matched to a gene; V was cut back by 5 bases and J by 1 base. Here the CDR3 DNA reads TGTGCCAGCAGCCCAGACAGGGGGCTGCTTAACTATGGCTACACCTTC. Its protein product is CASSPDRGLLNYGYTF.